The 18 T cell receptor beta chains reported below all come from one sample, sequenced in a study of T cell responses to AZD1222 COVID-19 vaccine. Sequencing used immunoSEQ multiplex PCR; TCRdb keeps in-frame clones, though not all of them. The repertoire includes about 140,000 clones, about 90% of them detected once, and around 6.3% sits in the top ten. The starting material was peripheral blood, obtained 28 days after the second AZD1222 dose. These receptors were collected from an adult who received the AZD1222 COVID-19 vaccine.

The rearrangement uses TRBV7-3 and TRBJ2-3; D remains unclear. Germline lookup yields CDR1 SGHTA and CDR2 FQGTGA. Trimming cost V 3 bases and J 4 bases, with 14 bases left between them. There are 15 residues in the CDR3. CDR3 residues: CASSFRLSGADTQYF. CDR3 in DNA: TGTGCCAGCAGCTTTCGTCTCTCGGGCGCAGATACGCAGTATTTT. Supplemented by reference TRBV7-3 and TRBJ2-3, the full variable domain reads GAGVSQTPSNKVTEKGKYVELRCDPISGHTALYWYRQSLGQGPEFLIYFQGTGAADDSGLPNDRFFAVRPEGSVSTLKIQRTERGDSAVYLCASSFRLSGADTQYFGPGTRLTVL.

Here the CDR3 DNA reads TGTGCCAGTAGGCCGGGACAGTACCTATTCGACTATGGCTACACCTTC. It yields the protein CASRPGQYLFDYGYTF. V and J are TRBV19 and TRBJ1-2; 7 nucleotides align to TRBD1. In germline, CDR1 is LNHDA, CDR2 SQIVND (reference sequence). The CDR3 runs 16 residues. Trimming cost V 6 bases and J 3 bases; bases outside gene matches: 13. Full variable domain (remainder filled in from reference TRBV19 and TRBJ1-2): DGGITQSPKYLFRKEGQNVTLSCEQNLNHDAMYWYRQDPGQGLRLIYYSQIVNDFQKGDIAEGYSVSREKKESFPLTVTSAQKNPTAFYLCASRPGQYLFDYGYTFGSGTRLTVV.

This clone has only one observation. The chain uses TRBV27 and TRBJ2-3, with D maybe TRBD2 (5 bases). Germline CDR1 MNHEY, CDR2 SMNVEV (reference sequence). CDR3 size: 12 residues. Trimming shortened V by 7 bases and J by 6 bases, and 11 bases separated the two germline ends. The CDR3 DNA sequence: TGTGCCAGCATCTCCCGCGGGGATACGCAGTATTTT. This encodes CASISRGDTQYF.

CDR3 sequence: CASSSGAGTVGKPQHF. The CDR3 nucleotides read TGTGCCAGCAGCTCGGGGGCCGGGACCGTGGGTAAGCCCCAGCATTTT. J is TRBJ1-5 and V is TRBV28; a possible D gene is TRBD1 (6 bases). The germline V gene has CDR1 MDHEN and CDR2 SYDVKM. Trimming stripped 6 bases from V and 8 bases from J, with 23 bases between. The CDR3 is 16 residues long. The full variable domain, with the rest looked up from reference TRBV28 and TRBJ1-5, is DVKVTQSSRYLVKRTGEKVFLECVQDMDHENMFWYRQDPGLGLRLIYFSYDVKMKEKGDIPEGYSVSREKKERFSLILESASTNQTSMYLCASSSGAGTVGKPQHFGDGTRLSIL.

The gene calls are TRBV19 and TRBJ1-6; 10 bases fit TRBD1. CDR3 length: 14 residues. Germline CDR1 is LNHDA and CDR2 is SQIVND (reference sequence). The J segment lost 10 bases and the V segment lost 10 bases, leaving 10 bases of the junction unmatched. CDR3 region: CAISPGQGPSPLHF. DNA of the CDR3: TGTGCCATTTCGCCGGGACAGGGGCCCTCACCCCTCCACTTT.

This chain connects TRBV27 to TRBJ1-5, with a tentative D call TRBD1 (6 bases). The CDR3 loop spans 15 amino acids. CDR1 is MNHEY and CDR2 is SMNVEV in the germline V gene (reference sequence). Trimming took off 8 bases at V and 4 bases at J, with 18 bases between the two ends. The chain's CDR3 is CASSGGGGFNQPQHF. DNA for the CDR3: TGTGCCAGCTCCGGAGGAGGGGGGTTTAATCAGCCCCAGCATTTT.

The gene calls are TRBV28 and TRBJ1-3; D is uncertain. Germline V gene lookup returns CDR1 MDHEN and CDR2 SYDVKM. This CDR3 contains 12 residues. Trimming cost V 5 bases and J 6 bases, with 8 bases left between them. CDR3 protein: CASSLQENTIYF. In nucleotides, the CDR3 is TGTGCCAGCAGTCTTCAGGAAAACACCATATATTTT.

This sequence joins TRBV2 and TRBJ1-1; D is uncertain. Germline CDR1 and CDR2: SNHLY and FYNNEI. The CDR3 consists of 13 residues. V shed 7 bases and J shed 3 bases, with 12 bases lying between them. CDR3: CASKEISDTEAFF. CDR3 in DNA: TGTGCCAGCAAAGAGATTTCGGACACTGAAGCTTTCTTT.

The gene calls are TRBV19 and TRBJ2-1; 12 nucleotides line up with TRBD1. With 6 bases clipped from V and 6 bases from J, the junction kept 3 bases outside the gene matches. This CDR3 region has 14 residues. The germline V gene has CDR1 LNHDA and CDR2 SQIVND (reference sequence). CDR3 bases: TGTGCCAGTAGCCGGGGACAGGGGGCCAATGAGCAGTTCTTC. Protein sequence: CASSRGQGANEQFF.

V is TRBV6-5 and J is TRBJ2-7; D gene unclear. The V end was cut by 1 base, the J end by 4 bases, with 8 bases between. Germline-derived CDR1 and CDR2 are MNHEY and SVGAGI. This CDR3 region has 13 residues. The CDR3 nucleotides read TGTGCCAGCAGTTACTACTCCTCATACGAGCAGTACTTC. It is translated as CASSYYSSYEQYF.

The chain has TRBV27 and TRBJ1-5; D ambiguous. Germline CDR1 reads MNHEY; CDR2 reads SMNVEV (reference sequence). The V gene lost 3 bases and the J gene lost 9 bases, with 18 bases spanning the gap. The CDR3 runs to 15 residues. Here the CDR3 reads CASSFRTTAPGPQHF. CDR3 coding DNA: TGTGCCAGCAGTTTTCGGACGACTGCCCCAGGGCCCCAGCATTTT.

V usage is TRBV10-1 and J usage is TRBJ2-5; D uncertain. In germline, CDR1 is WNHNN, CDR2 SYGVQD (reference sequence). V lost 4 bases and J 0 bases, leaving 6 bases between the germline ends. The CDR3 spans 13 residues. The DNA for the CDR3 is TGCGCCAGCAGTGGTTGGTACCAAGAGACCCAGTACTTC. Its protein product is CASSGWYQETQYF.

The V gene is TRBV25-1, the J gene TRBJ2-1, with a possible D match to TRBD1 (5 bases). Looked up from germline, CDR1 is MGHDK and CDR2 is SYGVNS. This CDR3 has 12 amino acids. V dropped 6 bases and J dropped 6 bases, with 9 bases sitting between them. CDR3 coding DNA: TGTGCCAGCAGGGTAGGGGTCAATGAGCAGTTCTTC. Translation: CASRVGVNEQFF.

This sequence joins TRBV3-1 (or the pseudogene TRBV3-2) and TRBJ1-1; no clear D gene. This CDR3 has 11 amino acids. Trimming pared 1 base from V and 6 bases from J, leaving 3 bases between. The germline CDR1 and CDR2 sequences are LGHDT and YNNKEL (reference sequence). In DNA, the CDR3 is TGTGCCAGCAGCCAAGGCGCTGAAGCTTTCTTT. Translation gives CASSQGAEAFF.

This sequence joins TRBV7-8 and TRBJ1-2; D may be TRBD1 (5 bases). The CDR3 has 16 residues. Germline V gives CDR1 SGHVS, CDR2 FQNEAQ. V was cut by 4 bases and J by 2 bases, with 17 bases left in between. The CDR3: CASSSRQGTGNYGYTF. The CDR3 DNA reads TGTGCCAGCAGCTCCCGGCAGGGTACCGGAAACTATGGCTACACCTTC.

The chain carries TRBV2 and TRBJ1-6; 7 bases fit TRBD1. The germline CDR1 and CDR2 sequences are SNHLY and FYNNEI. The CDR3 totals 15 residues. Losses at the gene ends were 6 bases for V and 5 bases for J; bases not matched to a gene: 7. In DNA, the CDR3 is TGTGCCAGCAGGGGTTCTGACAGGGATAATTCACCCCTCCACTTT. Its protein is CASRGSDRDNSPLHF.

This clone was counted once. V usage is TRBV6-5 and J usage is TRBJ2-3; D ambiguous. V lost 6 bases and J lost 0, with 7 bases in between. Germline loops: CDR1 MNHEY, CDR2 SVGAGI. This CDR3 contains 13 residues. CDR3 in DNA: TGTGCCAGCAGGGGAAGGAGCACAGATACGCAGTATTTT. Translated, it gives CASRGRSTDTQYF.

The chain uses TRBV6-5 and TRBJ1-6; 8 positions agree with TRBD1. The CDR3 extends over 15 amino acids. From germline, CDR1 is MNHEY and CDR2 SVGAGI. Unmatched junction bases numbered 6, after V lost 2 bases and J lost 9 bases. The CDR3: CASSYQGAVSSPLHF. Here the CDR3 DNA reads TGTGCCAGCAGTTACCAGGGGGCGGTTAGTTCACCCCTCCACTTT.